The sequence of this T cell receptor (beta chain) was determined in a study of cytomegalovirus exposure and HLA in healthy donors. Study-wide results and caveats: Indistinguishability led to the exclusion of some V segments, TRBV6-2 and TRBV6-3 included. A later analysis linked a missense variant in DCLRE1C to the trimming of TCR beta V and J genes.

Per the germline V gene, CDR1 is SGDLS and CDR2 is YYNGEE. Trimming pared 3 bases from V and 7 bases from J, leaving 20 bases between. The length of the CDR3 is 16 residues. A note on this clone: Its antigen is not known.

In the PCR, 60 Vbeta and 13 Jbeta primers were used. Assay: immunoSEQ multiplex PCR; the TCRdb copy retains only in-frame clones and omits some. The sample records more than 120,000 clones, around 80% being singletons. Sequencing was carried out using PBMCs. The J gene is TRBJ2-4, the V gene TRBV9, with D possibly matching TRBD2 (7 bases). This TCR came from a woman aged 25 to 39 in good health and CMV-seronegative. The CDR3 protein is CASSGEGGGPLNIQYF. CDR3 in DNA: TGTGCCAGCAGCGGGGAAGGGGGGGGGCCCTTGAACATTCAGTACTTC.